The rows below give T cell receptor beta chains drawn from one sample of a study of OX40 agonist ivuxolimab in advanced cancers. Repertoires were generated with immunoSEQ multiplex PCR, while TCRdb's copy carries only in-frame clones and drops some. Among around 110,000 clones listed, approximately 90% were seen once. Sequencing used CD4+ or CD8+ T cells sorted from blood, obtained in a trial of the OX40 agonist ivuxolimab. The receptor set was obtained from an adult with an advanced solid tumor such as melanoma, head and neck, liver or kidney cancer. Each CDR3 is given with its conserved first and last residue. A D gene is named only where the DNA matches it firmly. Size values are once, few and many counts, or a class for expanded clones, and some rows have none.

abundance | j_gene | v_gene | d_gene | CDR3nt | CDR3aa
- | TRBJ1-1 | TRBV6-4 | - | TGTGCCAGCAGTCCAAGGGGGGGGAACACTGAAGCTTTCTTT | CASSPRGGNTEAFF
few | TRBJ2-5 | TRBV19 | - | TGTGCCAGTAGTATGATCACCACGGCCGGGGAGACCCAGTACTTC | CASSMITTAGETQYF
- | TRBJ1-4 | TRBV2 | - | TGTGCCAGCAGTGTCTACCAGGGCCAAGGGGAACTGTTTTTT | CASSVYQGQGELFF
- | TRBJ1-1 | TRBV10-1 | - | TGCGCCAGCAGTGGGGGGGCAGGGGAGACTGAAGCTTTCTTT | CASSGGAGETEAFF
- | TRBJ1-2 | TRBV20-1 | - | TGCAGTGCTAAACCCGGTTGGGGCTACACCTTC | CSAKPGWGYTF
once | TRBJ2-7 | TRBV18 | - | TGTGCCAGCTCACCCCGGGACACTTCCTACGAGCAGTACTTC | CASSPRDTSYEQYF
- | TRBJ2-2 | TRBV30 | - | TGTGCCTGGAGCCCCGTGAGGGGGAACACCGGGGAGCTGTTTTTT | CAWSPVRGNTGELFF
- | TRBJ1-3 | TRBV7-2 | - | TGTGCCAGCAGCTTACAGGGGCCTAACTCTGGAAACACCATATATTTT | CASSLQGPNSGNTIYF
once | TRBJ2-5 | TRBV28 | - | TGTGCCAGCACAAACTCTAACCTGAAGACCCAGTACTTC | CASTNSNLKTQYF
- | TRBJ1-1 | TRBV5-1 | - | TGCGCCAGCAGCCCGGTACTTACGATGAACACTGAAGCTTTCTTT | CASSPVLTMNTEAFF
- | TRBJ2-1 | TRBV4-2 | TRBD2 | TGTGCCAGCAGTTCTCTAGCGGGGGGTGAGCAGTTCTTC | CASSSLAGGEQFF
- | TRBJ2-5 | TRBV9 | - | TGTGCCAGCCACCGCTGGTCTATTTGCGAGACCCAGTACTTC | CASHRWSICETQYF
- | TRBJ1-6 | TRBV7-9 | - | TGTGCCAGCAGCTTAGCTTCGACAGCATCCCCCCTCCACTTT | CASSLASTASPLHF
- | TRBJ1-6 | TRBV6-1 | - | TGTGCCAGCAGTGAAACCAGTAGCCGGAATTCACCCCTCCACTTT | CASSETSSRNSPLHF
- | TRBJ1-5 | TRBV4-3 | - | TGCGCCAGCAGCCAACAGGGAAATCAGCCCCAGCATTTT | CASSQQGNQPQHF
- | TRBJ1-5 | TRBV30 | - | TGTGCCTGGAGTAGGAGGGGACTCCTCAATCAGCCCCAGCATTTT | CAWSRRGLLNQPQHF
- | TRBJ1-4 | TRBV5-4 | TRBD1 | TGTGCCAGCAGCCGGGACAGGGGGTCAACTAATGAAAAACTGTTTTTT | CASSRDRGSTNEKLFF
- | TRBJ2-7 | TRBV28 | TRBD1 | TGTGCCAGCAGCCTTCGGACAGGGGGCAACTTTTTCTACGAGCAGTACTTC | CASSLRTGGNFFYEQYF
- | TRBJ2-1 | TRBV6-5 | TRBD2 | TGTGCCAGCAGTTACATAGCGGGGGGCGACAATGAGCAGTTCTTC | CASSYIAGGDNEQFF
- | TRBJ2-7 | TRBV6-1 | - | TGTGCCAGCTTCGACAGCTCCTACGAGCAGTACTTC | CASFDSSYEQYF
- | TRBJ1-1 | TRBV11-2 | - | TGTGCCGGCAGCTTACCCCGCGGCGGCGGAGGGAACACTGAAGCTTTCTTT | CAGSLPRGGGGNTEAFF
- | TRBJ1-2 | TRBV6-5 | TRBD1 | TGTGCCAGCAGCCAGGGGGGGTATAACGGCTACACCTTC | CASSQGGYNGYTF
- | TRBJ1-4 | TRBV30 | TRBD1 | TGTGCCTGGAGTCTTGGACAGGGACCTTACGAAAAACTGTTTTTT | CAWSLGQGPYEKLFF
- | TRBJ2-2 | TRBV6-4 | - | TGTGCCAGCAGTTTCGACTTTACCGGGGAGCTGTTTTTT | CASSFDFTGELFF
- | TRBJ1-6 | TRBV6-1 | - | TGTGCCAGCAGGGGGGGCGGACAAGGAGTTTCACCCCTCCACTTT | CASRGGGQGVSPLHF
- | TRBJ2-4 | TRBV25-1 | - | TGTGCCAGCAGTGAAACAGGACTAGCCAAAAACATTCAGTACTTC | CASSETGLAKNIQYF
few | TRBJ2-7 | TRBV10-3 | - | TGTGCCATCAGTGAGTCGCTCACGGTAAACGAGCAGTACTTC | CAISESLTVNEQYF
- | TRBJ2-5 | TRBV5-6 | - | TGTGCCAGTTGGAAGAGGGGAAGGTACCAAGAGACCCAGTACTTC | CASWKRGRYQETQYF
- | TRBJ2-2 | TRBV18 | - | TGTGCCAGCTCACCTCGAGACACCGGGGAGCTGTTTTTT | CASSPRDTGELFF
- | TRBJ2-7 | TRBV7-2 | - | TGTGCCAGCAGCTCCCCAGCTTTCTACGAGCAGTACTTC | CASSSPAFYEQYF
- | TRBJ1-5 | TRBV30 | - | TGTGCCTGGAGCGTACAGGGCAGCAATCAGCCCCAGCATTTT | CAWSVQGSNQPQHF
- | TRBJ2-5 | TRBV12-5 | TRBD1 | TGTGCTAGTGGTTCGACCAGGGGGGAGACCCAGTACTTC | CASGSTRGETQYF
- | TRBJ2-5 | TRBV4-1 | TRBD2 | TGCGCCAGCAGCCCTGGGACTAGCGGGGAAGAGACCCAGTACTTC | CASSPGTSGEETQYF
- | TRBJ1-1 | TRBV27 | TRBD1 | TGTGCCAGCAGTTTAGGGACAGGGGGACGGTACACTGAAGCTTTCTTT | CASSLGTGGRYTEAFF
- | TRBJ2-5 | TRBV18 | TRBD1 | TGTGCCAGCTCACCCGGACAGGGACAAGAGACCCAGTACTTC | CASSPGQGQETQYF
- | TRBJ1-6 | TRBV10-3 | - | TGTGCCACCCAGCCGGTCCCATCAGATAATTCACCCCTCCACTTT | CATQPVPSDNSPLHF
- | TRBJ1-5 | TRBV7-9 | - | TGTGCCAGCAGCTTTAGAGAAGGGCGGGGCCAGCCCCAGCATTTT | CASSFREGRGQPQHF
- | TRBJ2-1 | TRBV18 | - | TGTGCCAGCTCACCACCAGGACCCGAAGGCTACAATGAGCAGTTCTTC | CASSPPGPEGYNEQFF
- | TRBJ2-5 | TRBV29-1 | - | TGCAGCGTTGTAAGGAGCCTCCAAGAGACCCAGTACTTC | CSVVRSLQETQYF
- | TRBJ2-5 | TRBV7-2 | TRBD2 | TGTGCCAGCAGGCGGGGGGGAGAGTACCAAGAGACCCAGTACTTC | CASRRGGEYQETQYF
- | TRBJ2-3 | TRBV7-2 | - | TGTGCCAGCAGCTCCCCACGCACAGATACGCAGTATTTT | CASSSPRTDTQYF
- | TRBJ1-2 | TRBV28 | - | TGTGCCAGCAGTTTCGGGGGGACTAACTATGGCTACACCTTC | CASSFGGTNYGYTF
- | TRBJ1-5 | TRBV19 | - | TGTGCCAGTAGTATAAGTATGAGACAGCCCCAGCATTTT | CASSISMRQPQHF
- | TRBJ2-1 | TRBV6-5 | TRBD1 | TGTGCCAGCAGTCCGGACAGGGGCTACAATGAGCAGTTCTTC | CASSPDRGYNEQFF
- | TRBJ2-3 | TRBV11-2 | - | TGTGCCAGCAGCTTTGGGGGGAACACAGATACGCAGTATTTT | CASSFGGNTDTQYF
- | TRBJ2-7 | TRBV10-3 | TRBD1 | TGTGCCATCAGTGAGCCCCGACAGGGACATAAGCAGTACTTC | CAISEPRQGHKQYF
- | TRBJ2-3 | TRBV18 | - | TGTGCCAGCTCACCCCCGACCACCCGTAGGCAGTATTTT | CASSPPTTRRQYF
- | TRBJ2-4 | TRBV7-2 | TRBD2 | TGTGCCAGCAGCCCCAGCGGGAGCCAAAACATTCAGTACTTC | CASSPSGSQNIQYF
- | TRBJ2-2 | TRBV6-5 | TRBD2 | TGTGCCAGTCAGTCGCGGGGAGGGACCGGGGAGCTGTTTTTT | CASQSRGGTGELFF
few | TRBJ2-5 | TRBV5-1 | - | TGCGCCAGCAGCTTACAAGAGACCCAGTACTTC | CASSLQETQYF
- | TRBJ2-7 | TRBV23-1 | TRBD2 | TGCGCCAGCAGTCTCGGTAGCGGGGGGGCCGTCAACGAGCAGTACTTC | CASSLGSGGAVNEQYF
- | TRBJ2-1 | TRBV27 | - | TGTGCCAGCAGTCCCCCCCAGCTTTCCTACAATGAGCAGTTCTTC | CASSPPQLSYNEQFF
- | TRBJ1-6 | TRBV4-1 | - | TGCGCCAGCAGCCAAGATGGGGGAAGTAGGGACATGTATTCACCCCTCCACTTT | CASSQDGGSRDMYSPLHF